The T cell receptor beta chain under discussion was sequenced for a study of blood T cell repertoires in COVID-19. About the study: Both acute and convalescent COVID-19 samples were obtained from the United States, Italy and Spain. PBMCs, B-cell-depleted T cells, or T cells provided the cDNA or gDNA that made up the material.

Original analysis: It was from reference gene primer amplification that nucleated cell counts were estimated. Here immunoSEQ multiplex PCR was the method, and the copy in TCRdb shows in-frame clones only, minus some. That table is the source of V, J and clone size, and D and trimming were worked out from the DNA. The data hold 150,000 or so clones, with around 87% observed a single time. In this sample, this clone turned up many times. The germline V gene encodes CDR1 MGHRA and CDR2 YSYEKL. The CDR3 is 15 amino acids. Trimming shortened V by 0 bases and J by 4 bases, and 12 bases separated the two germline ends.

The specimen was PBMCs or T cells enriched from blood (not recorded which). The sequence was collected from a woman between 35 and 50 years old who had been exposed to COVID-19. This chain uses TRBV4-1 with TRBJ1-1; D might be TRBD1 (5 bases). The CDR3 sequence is CASSQEAGIGTEAFF. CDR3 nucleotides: TGCGCCAGCAGCCAAGAAGCAGGGATAGGCACTGAAGCTTTCTTT.